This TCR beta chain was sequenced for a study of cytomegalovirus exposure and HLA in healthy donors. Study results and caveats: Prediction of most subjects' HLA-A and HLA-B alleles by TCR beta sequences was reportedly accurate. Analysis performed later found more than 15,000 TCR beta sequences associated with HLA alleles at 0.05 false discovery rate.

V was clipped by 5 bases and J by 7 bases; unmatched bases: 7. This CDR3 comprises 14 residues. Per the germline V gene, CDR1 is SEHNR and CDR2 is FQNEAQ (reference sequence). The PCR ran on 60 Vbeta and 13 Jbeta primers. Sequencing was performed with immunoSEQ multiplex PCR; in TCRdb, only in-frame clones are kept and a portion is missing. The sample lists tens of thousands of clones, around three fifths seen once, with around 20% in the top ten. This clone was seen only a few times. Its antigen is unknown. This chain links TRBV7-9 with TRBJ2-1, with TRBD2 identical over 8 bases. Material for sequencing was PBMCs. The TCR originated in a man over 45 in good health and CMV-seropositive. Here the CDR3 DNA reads TGTGCCAGCAGCGCGGGACTAGTTTGGAATGAGCAGTTCTTC. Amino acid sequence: CASSAGLVWNEQFF.